Below, 21 T cell receptor beta chains from the same sample are listed, as sequenced in a study of response to subunit inactivated influenza vaccine. Each CDR3 protein gets one entry after TCRdb re-called the RT-PCR reads with MiXCR. The repertoire holds about 530,000 distinct CDR3 sequences, approximately 12% seen once, with roughly a tenth in the top ten. The starting material was PBMCs from blood, obtained on the day of vaccination. These receptor sequences come from a man between 45 and 60 years old who received an inactivated influenza vaccine.

V is TRBV29-1 and J is TRBJ2-3; D gene ambiguous. CDR1 and CDR2 from the germline V gene are SQVTM and ANQGSEA. V was cut by 4 bases and J by 2 bases, with 13 bases left in between. The CDR3 totals 14 residues. CDR3 coding DNA: TGCAGCGTTGCCTTAGTTGGGATCACAGATACGCAGTATTTT. It codes for CSVALVGITDTQYF.

This clonotype was seen only a few times. CDR3 amino acids: CASSLSRDQAFF. CDR3 DNA: TGTGCCAGCAGCTTAAGCCGGGACCAAGCTTTCTTT. The genes are TRBV7-9 and TRBJ1-1, with D possibly being TRBD1 (5 bases). The germline CDR1 and CDR2 sequences are SEHNR and FQNEAQ (reference sequence). V shed 2 bases and J shed 9 bases, with 10 bases lying between them. The CDR3 is made up of 12 amino acids.

DNA of the CDR3: TGTGCCAGCAGTTCCGGGACACTATCAGTTCGCTATGGCTACACCTTC. Protein product: CASSSGTLSVRYGYTF. The chain has TRBV12-3 or TRBV12-4 and TRBJ1-2; maybe TRBD1 (6 bases). V was shortened by 4 bases and J by 4 bases, with 19 bases between the two germline ends. The CDR3 has 16 residues.

This clonotype was recorded many times. Sequence at one end of the junction differs from germline and may be a read error. This chain uses TRBV5-1 with TRBJ2-1; no reliable D call. The CDR3 sequence is 11 residues long. Looked up from germline, CDR1 is SGHRS and CDR2 is YFSETQ. CDR3 amino acids: CASSYYNEQFF. The CDR3 nucleotides read TGTGCCAGCAGCTACTACAATGAGCAGTTCTTC.

This clonotype was counted a few times. The chain uses TRBV24-1 and TRBJ1-2; D not resolved. The ends were cut back, 5 bases at V and 0 bases at J, with 12 bases in the middle. Germline CDR1 reads KGHDR; CDR2 reads SFDVKD. CDR3 length: 15 residues. CDR3: CATSAGGWTNYGYTF. CDR3 coding DNA: TGTGCCACCAGTGCCGGCGGCTGGACTAACTATGGCTACACCTTC.

This clonotype was seen a few times. V gene TRBV27 combines with J gene TRBJ2-2; D is unclear. The CDR3 length is 14 residues. Germline V CDR1 and CDR2: MNHEY, SMNVEV (reference sequence). V dropped 1 base and J dropped 3 bases, with 6 bases sitting between them. CDR3 nucleotides: TGTGCCAGCAGTTTATACACACACACCGGGGAGCTGTTTTTT. Its translation: CASSLYTHTGELFF.

The chain combines TRBV19 with TRBJ1-1, with a tentative D call TRBD1 (6 bases). This CDR3 is built from 15 residues. CDR1 is LNHDA, CDR2 SQIVND, per germline (reference sequence). The germline V and J ends were trimmed by 3 bases and 1 base, with 12 bases remaining between them. CDR3 region: CASSIAPQGNTEAFF. CDR3 DNA: TGTGCCAGTAGTATCGCCCCACAGGGGAACACTGAAGCTTTCTTT.

V and J are TRBV7-9 and TRBJ1-5; 8 nucleotides match TRBD1. V trimming: 5 bases; J trimming: 5 bases; junction bases outside the gene matches: 5. Germline assignment: CDR1 SEHNR and CDR2 FQNEAQ (reference sequence). This CDR3 is built from 14 residues. The CDR3 here is CASSRDRMDQPQHF. The CDR3 DNA is TGTGCCAGCAGCAGGGACAGGATGGATCAGCCCCAGCATTTT.

The genes are TRBV9 and TRBJ2-7; 13 nucleotides align to TRBD2. There are 15 residues in the CDR3. The ends lost 3 bases at V and 5 bases at J; junction bases unmatched: 5. Germline-derived CDR1 and CDR2 are SGDLS and YYNGEE. CDR3 in DNA: TGTGCCAGCAGCGCCTCTGGACTAGCGGGAGACGAGCAGTACTTC. This sequence encodes CASSASGLAGDEQYF.

This clonotype was found many times. In DNA form, the CDR3 reads TGTGCCAGCAGCTTAGCCCCCGGCGGGGGGTTGAATGAGCAGTTCTTC. Translated, it gives CASSLAPGGGLNEQFF. The V call is TRBV7-2, the J call TRBJ2-1, with 8 bases fitting TRBD2. Germline loops: CDR1 SGHTA, CDR2 FQGNSA. J gave up 7 bases and V 0 bases, and 8 bases lay outside the gene matches. The CDR3 consists of 16 residues.

This clonotype turned up a few times. V gene TRBV9 combines with J gene TRBJ2-4; 7 bases match TRBD1. Trimming took 3 bases from V and 8 from J; bases not matched to a gene: 5. Germline V CDR1 and CDR2: SGDLS, YYNGEE. This CDR3 region has 13 residues. DNA for the CDR3: TGTGCCAGCAGCGCAGGGGGTGGATACATTCAGTACTTC. Its protein product is CASSAGGGYIQYF.

This clonotype was seen only a few times. The chain links TRBV15 to TRBJ2-2; D unclear. V was cut by 3 bases and J by 2 bases, with 10 bases left in between. This CDR3 comprises 15 residues. Germline CDR1 is LNHNV and CDR2 is YYDKDF (reference sequence). The CDR3 DNA is TGTGCCACCAGCAGTTCGCGGATAAACACCGGGGAGCTGTTTTTT. Residues: CATSSSRINTGELFF.

The sample holds a few counts of this clonotype. This rearrangement joins TRBV7-9 to TRBJ2-7; the match to TRBD1 covers 8 bases. The V gene end was trimmed by 6 bases and the J gene end by 5 bases; junction bases not matched to a gene: 6. The CDR3 totals 13 residues. The V gene's germline CDR1 is SEHNR and CDR2 FQNEAQ (reference sequence). CDR3 DNA: TGTGCCAGCAGAAAGGGACAGGACCACGAGCAGTACTTC. Encoded protein: CASRKGQDHEQYF.

The sample holds a few counts of this clonotype. V is TRBV3-1 and J is TRBJ2-3; 10 bases are shared with TRBD2. This CDR3 is 17 amino acids long. Germline trimming cut 0 bases from V and 2 bases from J; bases unmatched to any gene: 5. The germline V gene encodes CDR1 LGHDT and CDR2 YNNKEL (reference sequence). The CDR3 coding sequence is TGTGCCAGCAGCCAAGATCCGGGACTAGCGATCACAGATACGCAGTATTTT. As protein: CASSQDPGLAITDTQYF.

V and J are TRBV7-2 and TRBJ2-7; D is ambiguous. The germline V and J ends were trimmed by 1 base and 3 bases, with 10 bases remaining between them. The V gene's germline CDR1 is SGHTA and CDR2 FQGNSA. This CDR3 has 14 residues. CDR3 amino acids: CASSLDYSHYEQYF. DNA for the CDR3: TGTGCCAGCAGCTTAGACTATTCCCACTACGAGCAGTACTTC.

This clonotype has at least ten counts. The gene calls are TRBV5-1 and TRBJ1-2; D uncertain. The CDR3 is made up of 14 amino acids. Germline CDR1 is SGHRS and CDR2 is YFSETQ. The germline V and J ends were trimmed by 0 bases and 1 base, with 7 bases remaining between them. The CDR3 spells CASSLDWGNYGYTF. Here the CDR3 DNA reads TGCGCCAGCAGCTTGGATTGGGGTAACTATGGCTACACCTTC.

V gene TRBV27 combines with J gene TRBJ2-7; TRBD1 aligns across 10 bases. In germline, CDR1 is MNHEY, CDR2 SMNVEV (reference sequence). The CDR3 has 15 residues. The V gene end was trimmed by 4 bases and the J gene end by 3 bases; junction bases not matched to a gene: 6. CDR3 region: CASSSYGQGDYEQYF. The CDR3 DNA follows: TGTGCCAGCAGTTCCTACGGACAGGGGGACTACGAGCAGTACTTC.

CDR3 in DNA: TGTGCCAGCTCTCAGACTAGCGGGGGACACAATGAGCAGTTCTTC. Its translation is CASSQTSGGHNEQFF. The V and J genes are TRBV18 and TRBJ2-1; 12 nucleotides agree with TRBD2. J was trimmed by 5 bases and V by 6 bases; bases with no gene match: 5. The CDR3 is 15 amino acids. CDR1 and CDR2 (germline): KGHSH, LQKENI.

At least ten counts were recorded for this clonotype. V is TRBV5-1 and J is TRBJ2-3; D is unresolved. This CDR3 spans 16 amino acids. V lost 0 bases, J lost 2 bases, and 13 bases lay in between. Per germline, CDR1 SGHRS and CDR2 YFSETQ. The CDR3 DNA reads as TGCGCCAGCAGCTTGGAAGGTGGAAAGCTCACAGATACGCAGTATTTT. Protein product: CASSLEGGKLTDTQYF.

This clonotype showed up just a few times. The V gene is TRBV7-8, the J gene TRBJ2-7; 7 nucleotides align to TRBD1. V shed 0 bases, J shed 6 bases, and the junction held 8 bases outside the gene matches. From germline, CDR1 is SGHVS and CDR2 FQNEAQ. The length of the CDR3 is 15 residues. CDR3 residues: CASSLATGVMGEQYF. The CDR3 DNA reads as TGTGCCAGCAGCTTAGCTACAGGGGTGATGGGCGAGCAGTACTTC.

This clonotype was counted many times. The rearrangement joins TRBV7-9 to TRBJ2-1; D is unresolved. Trimming stripped 2 bases from V and 8 bases from J, with 4 bases between. The germline V gene encodes CDR1 SEHNR and CDR2 FQNEAQ (reference sequence). This CDR3 has 11 amino acids. The CDR3 DNA is TGTGCCAGCAGCTTATCGGATGAGCAGTTCTTC. Amino acids: CASSLSDEQFF.